Shown below are 11 T cell receptor beta chains from a single sample sequenced in a study of blood T cell repertoires in COVID-19. Repertoires were generated with immunoSEQ multiplex PCR, while TCRdb's copy carries only in-frame clones and drops some. The sample has over 120,000 clones, around nine tenths seen once. The sample taken for sequencing was peripheral blood. The receptors come from a woman aged 45-60 years with acute or convalescent COVID-19.

V and J are TRBV10-2 and TRBJ2-5, with TRBD2 matching over 7 bases. CDR3 length: 14 residues. The germline CDR1 and CDR2 sequences are WSHSY and SAAADI. V shed 2 bases and J 5 bases; nucleotides not matched to a gene: 5. CDR3 in amino acids: CASSEGRAGETQYF. CDR3 DNA sequence: TGCGCCAGCAGTGAGGGGAGGGCCGGCGAGACCCAGTACTTC.

The gene calls are TRBV12-5 and TRBJ2-2; 10 positions agree with TRBD1. CDR1 LGHNT and CDR2 FRNRAP come from the germline V gene. V was clipped by 2 bases and J by 5 bases; unmatched bases: 2. The CDR3 has 15 residues. DNA for the CDR3: TGTGCTAGTGGTTTGACGGGACAGGGGACCGGGGAGCTGTTTTTT. Translating gives CASGLTGQGTGELFF.

V usage is TRBV2 and J usage is TRBJ1-6; 9 bases line up with TRBD1. CDR1 is SNHLY and CDR2 is FYNNEI in the germline V gene. Unmatched junction bases numbered 9, after V lost 5 bases and J lost 10 bases. The CDR3 totals 15 residues. The CDR3 spells CASSTDRGAESPLHF. The CDR3 nucleotides read TGTGCCAGCAGTACGGACAGGGGAGCGGAATCACCCCTCCACTTT.

The CDR3 DNA follows: TGTGCCGGCACAACTCAGGGGAACACCGGGGAGCTGTTTTTT. Translated, it gives CAGTTQGNTGELFF. The chain recombines TRBV6-6 with TRBJ2-2; D might be TRBD1 (5 bases). Germline V CDR1 and CDR2: MNHNY, SVGAGI (reference sequence). CDR3 length: 14 residues. Trimming removed 11 bases at V and 1 base at J, with 14 bases between.

This clone has a single count. This chain connects TRBV20-1 to TRBJ1-2; D not certain. CDR3 size: 13 residues. Germline V gives CDR1 DFQATT, CDR2 SNEGSKA (reference sequence). V was shortened by 3 bases and J by 1 base, with 9 bases between the two germline ends. DNA of the CDR3: TGCAGTGCTAGTACCCCCGGTAACTATGGCTACACCTTC. This translates into CSASTPGNYGYTF.

Only one count was recorded for this clone. The chain has TRBV6-5 and TRBJ2-7; the match to TRBD1 covers 8 bases. Trimming took 2 bases from V and 3 from J; bases not matched to a gene: 3. The CDR3 is 14 residues long. CDR1 and CDR2 from the germline V gene are MNHEY and SVGAGI. The chain's CDR3 is CASSYSGQGYEQYF. The DNA of the CDR3 is TGTGCCAGCAGTTACAGTGGACAGGGCTACGAGCAGTACTTC.

V and J are TRBV7-9 and TRBJ2-1, with D possibly TRBD2 on 6 matching bases. V lost 1 base and J lost 3, with 13 bases in between. The CDR3 runs to 16 residues. Germline values: CDR1 SEHNR, CDR2 FQNEAQ (reference sequence). The CDR3 sequence: CASSLDPHGGYNEQFF. CDR3 coding DNA: TGTGCCAGCAGCTTAGATCCCCACGGGGGCTACAATGAGCAGTTCTTC. Using reference TRBV7-9 and TRBJ2-1 for the parts outside the CDR3, the full variable domain is DTGVSQNPRHKITKRGQNVTFRCDPISEHNRLYWYRQTLGQGPEFLTYFQNEAQLEKSRLLSDRFSAERPKGSFSTLEIQRTEQGDSAMYLCASSLDPHGGYNEQFFGPGTRLTVL.

V is TRBV28 and J is TRBJ1-2; D is undetermined. The CDR3 covers 13 residues. V lost 3 bases and J 4 bases, leaving 9 bases between the germline ends. The germline gives CDR1 MDHEN, CDR2 SYDVKM. CDR3 in DNA: TGTGCCAGCAGTTTCTCTCCCGGCTATGGCTACACCTTC. The encoded protein is CASSFSPGYGYTF.

The chain employs TRBV28 and TRBJ1-5; 7 bases are a match to TRBD1. Per the germline V gene, CDR1 is MDHEN and CDR2 is SYDVKM. Trimming cost V 6 bases and J 0 bases; bases outside gene matches: 8. The length of the CDR3 is 16 residues. The CDR3 is CASRSGQLYSNQPQHF. CDR3 DNA sequence: TGTGCCAGCAGGTCGGGACAGCTTTATAGCAATCAGCCCCAGCATTTT.

The chain is built from TRBV15 and TRBJ2-2, with D perhaps TRBD1 (7 bases). The V end was cut by 4 bases, the J end by 7 bases, with 13 bases between. Germline V gives CDR1 LNHNV, CDR2 YYDKDF (reference sequence). The CDR3 is 14 residues long. The CDR3 sequence is CATSTRQGGGELFF. Here the CDR3 DNA reads TGTGCCACCAGCACAAGACAGGGAGGCGGGGAGCTGTTTTTT.

The J gene is TRBJ1-5, the V gene TRBV4-1; D gene uncertain. This CDR3 has 16 residues. V dropped 0 bases and J dropped 0 bases, with 9 bases sitting between them. Germline CDR1 is MGHRA and CDR2 is YSYEKL. The CDR3 nucleotides read TGCGCCAGCAGCCAAGAGGCCCAGTATAGCAATCAGCCCCAGCATTTT. Amino acid sequence: CASSQEAQYSNQPQHF.